Listed here are 14 T cell receptor beta chains from one sample, sequenced in a study of siplizumab effects on memory and regulatory T cells. Sequencing used immunoSEQ multiplex PCR; TCRdb keeps in-frame clones, though not all of them. Of tens of thousands of clones listed, 79% were seen once; the top ten hold approximately 0.38%. Sequenced sample: memory CD4+ T cells sorted from blood. The source is a human donor in good health.

The chain is built from TRBV6-6 and TRBJ1-3; no definite D call. V gave up 5 bases and J gave up 0 bases, with 8 bases separating them. The CDR3 spans 14 residues. In germline, CDR1 is MNHNY, CDR2 SVGAGI (reference sequence). CDR3 nucleotide sequence: TGTGCCAGCAGTCAACAAGTCTCTGGAAACACCATATATTTT. This encodes CASSQQVSGNTIYF.

The chain is built from TRBV27 and TRBJ1-4, with TRBD1 matching over 7 bases. V lost 5 bases and J lost 8; bases outside the gene matches: 11. The CDR3 loop spans 15 amino acids. Germline assignment: CDR1 MNHEY and CDR2 SMNVEV (reference sequence). The CDR3 DNA follows: TGTGCCAGCAGTGCACCGGGACAGATGGGGGAAAAACTGTTTTTT. This codes for CASSAPGQMGEKLFF.

The V gene is TRBV11-2, the J gene TRBJ2-3, with D hard to call. V shed 5 bases and J shed 9 bases, with 15 bases lying between them. The CDR3 is made up of 13 amino acids. CDR1 is SGHAT and CDR2 is FQNNGV in the germline V gene. CDR3 loop: CASSTIQARTQYF. For the CDR3, the DNA is TGTGCCAGCAGCACAATTCAAGCCCGGACGCAGTATTTT.

The chain joins TRBV28 to TRBJ1-1, with no clear D. V lost 7 bases and J 5 bases, leaving 20 bases between the germline ends. The CDR3 contains 15 residues. The germline V gene encodes CDR1 MDHEN and CDR2 SYDVKM. The CDR3 spells CASINGGGIGTEAFF. CDR3 DNA: TGTGCCAGCATCAATGGAGGAGGGATAGGGACTGAAGCTTTCTTT.

This clone has more than one count but fewer than ten. The chain has TRBV4-3 and TRBJ1-5, with D unclear. This CDR3 contains 15 residues. V lost 0 bases and J 3 bases, leaving 9 bases between the germline ends. Germline values: CDR1 LGHNA, CDR2 YSLEER. The CDR3 DNA is TGCGCCAGCAGCCAAGATTATTTCACCAATCAGCCCCAGCATTTT. As protein: CASSQDYFTNQPQHF.

V is TRBV7-6 and J is TRBJ1-6; the match to TRBD1 covers 7 bases. The V gene's germline CDR1 is SGHVS and CDR2 FNYEAQ. The CDR3 covers 16 residues. Germline trimming cut 0 bases from V and 5 bases from J; bases unmatched to any gene: 4. The CDR3 DNA is TGTGCCAGCAGCTTAGCGGGGACAGCTAATAATTCACCCCTCCACTTT. Translation gives CASSLAGTANNSPLHF.

The V call is TRBV5-1, the J call TRBJ2-2; D possibly corresponds to TRBD1 (6 bases). Germline CDR1 SGHRS, CDR2 YFSETQ. Trimming shortened V by 4 bases and J by 0 bases, and 13 bases separated the two germline ends. The CDR3 is 16 residues long. The CDR3 nucleotides read TGCGCCAGCAGCCCCGCTAAGGGGGCGAACACCGGGGAGCTGTTTTTT. Protein sequence: CASSPAKGANTGELFF.

The CDR3 region is CASSQGEGLGYTF. CDR3 coding DNA: TGCGCCAGCAGCCAAGGTGAAGGGTTGGGCTACACCTTC. This chain links TRBV4-1 with TRBJ1-2; D is ambiguous. Looked up from germline, CDR1 is MGHRA and CDR2 is YSYEKL. With 1 base removed from V and 8 bases from J, the gap between germline ends came to 11 bases. The CDR3 contains 13 residues.

V and J are TRBV7-8 and TRBJ2-5; tentatively, D is TRBD1 (5 bases). The germline CDR1 and CDR2 sequences are SGHVS and FQNEAQ. The CDR3 length is 12 residues. The V end lost 1 base, the J end lost 7 bases, and 7 bases lay between the germline ends. The CDR3 spells CASSLVQGTQYF. The CDR3, as DNA: TGTGCCAGCAGCTTAGTGCAGGGGACCCAGTACTTC.

The chain combines TRBV7-2 with TRBJ2-2; D call uncertain. The V end was cut by 1 base, the J end by 6 bases, with 6 bases between. Germline assignment: CDR1 SGHTA and CDR2 FQGNSA. The CDR3 length is 13 residues. This CDR3 is CASSLVLAGELFF. CDR3 DNA sequence: TGTGCCAGCAGCTTAGTGCTGGCCGGGGAGCTGTTTTTT. The full variable domain, completed using reference TRBV7-2 and TRBJ2-2, is GAGVSQSPSNKVTEKGKDVELRCDPISGHTALYWYRQSLGQGLEFLIYFQGNSAPDKSGLPSDRFSAERTGGSVSTLTIQRTQQEDSAVYLCASSLVLAGELFFGEGSRLTVL.

The chain is built from TRBV19 and TRBJ2-1, with D perhaps assigned TRBD1 or TRBD2 (6 bases each). This CDR3 is built from 13 residues. Deletions cut 6 bases from V and 10 bases from J, with 16 bases between. Germline assignment: CDR1 LNHDA and CDR2 SQIVND (reference sequence). The CDR3 reads CASRDQGRWEQFF. CDR3 DNA sequence: TGTGCCAGTAGGGATCAGGGGAGGTGGGAGCAGTTCTTC. The complete variable domain, with remaining parts taken from reference TRBV19 and TRBJ2-1, reads DGGITQSPKYLFRKEGQNVTLSCEQNLNHDAMYWYRQDPGQGLRLIYYSQIVNDFQKGDIAEGYSVSREKKESFPLTVTSAQKNPTAFYLCASRDQGRWEQFFGPGTRLTVL.

The CDR3 DNA is TGCGCCAGCACCCCCTTTTTCTCTGGAAACACCATATATTTT. Its translation: CASTPFFSGNTIYF. The chain links TRBV23-1 to TRBJ1-3; no clear D gene. TRBV23-1 is labeled an ORF, and its function is uncertain. CDR3 length: 14 residues. V lost 7 bases, J lost 0 bases, and 10 bases lay in between.

The chain uses TRBV9 and TRBJ2-1, with D possibly being TRBD1 (5 bases). The length of the CDR3 is 13 residues. Per germline, CDR1 SGDLS and CDR2 YYNGEE. The V and J ends lost 1 base and 5 bases respectively, with 7 bases between them. The CDR3 region has the DNA TGTGCCAGCAGCGTATTGGGGCACAATGAGCAGTTCTTC. Translation: CASSVLGHNEQFF.

V gene TRBV6-5 combines with J gene TRBJ1-5, with D possibly TRBD1 on 5 matching bases. CDR1 MNHEY and CDR2 SVGAGI come from the germline V gene. The CDR3 consists of 14 residues. Trimming left V 5 bases short and J 0 bases short, with 8 bases between. CDR3 in amino acids: CASSAGDSNQPQHF. CDR3 nucleotide sequence: TGTGCCAGCAGTGCGGGGGATAGCAATCAGCCCCAGCATTTT.